A selection of T cell receptor beta chains follows, all from one sample in a study of blood T cell repertoires in COVID-19. The data were produced by immunoSEQ multiplex PCR, yet TCRdb's version contains in-frame clones alone and is incomplete. Of about 210,000 clones listed, 92% were seen once; the top ten hold around 1.2%. Input material: peripheral blood. These receptors were collected from a man aged 30 to 39 with acute or convalescent COVID-19. Both conserved end residues are trimmed from each CDR3. Fields, in order: clone size, J gene, V gene, CDR3 protein. Some rows have no size entry. The others give once, few or many, or a class for an expanded clone.

. | TRBJ1-1 | TRBV28 | ASRPNRHEAF
. | TRBJ2-5 | TRBV25-1 | ASRDSGQGAGETQY
. | TRBJ2-3 | TRBV30 | AWSVHGDTQY
. | TRBJ1-5 | TRBV12-3/TRBV12-4 | ASTHRRGGKH
. | TRBJ2-5 | TRBV5-1 | ASSPQMTLQETQY
. | TRBJ2-7 | TRBV19 | ASSIVTNTYEQY
. | TRBJ1-1 | TRBV4-2 | ASSQDPGAEAF
. | TRBJ2-2 | TRBV5-1 | ASSLAGQGASGELF
once | TRBJ2-1 | TRBV6-6 | ASRHPPLTGGSEQF
once | TRBJ2-7 | TRBV4-1 | ASSQDEYEQY
. | TRBJ1-2 | TRBV30 | AWSVLYPNYGYT
. | TRBJ1-2 | TRBV19 | ASSIEGGYIAGGAGYGYT
. | TRBJ1-3 | TRBV30 | AAKTGTGVQGGNTIY
. | TRBJ1-1 | TRBV28 | ASTVVGRGLVNTEAF
. | TRBJ1-5 | TRBV18 | ASSPSGGLSNQPQH
. | TRBJ2-3 | TRBV19 | ASSDLAGSADTQY
. | TRBJ2-7 | TRBV28 | ASSFRGGRYEQY
. | TRBJ1-4 | TRBV18 | ASSQRTGNEKLF
. | TRBJ1-2 | TRBV11-2 | ASSIGQGGYT
once | TRBJ1-3 | TRBV29-1 | SVEVYSGNTIY
. | TRBJ2-1 | TRBV6-5 | ASRPDTRSYNEQF
. | TRBJ1-1 | TRBV21-1 | ASGKTGGENEAF
. | TRBJ2-1 | TRBV30 | AWSFGGGPYNEQF
. | TRBJ1-5 | TRBV30 | AWRSPGLPTQPQH
. | TRBJ1-5 | TRBV19 | ASSHPGGNQPQH
few | TRBJ2-2 | TRBV7-9 | ASSFRQGESGELF
. | TRBJ1-6 | TRBV14 | ASSQEVVWSGSPLH
. | TRBJ2-3 | TRBV5-1 | ASSSPKGQGVADTQY
. | TRBJ1-5 | TRBV27 | ASSLSRHTNQPQH
once | TRBJ2-7 | TRBV9 | ASSPVGTGAMNEQY
once | TRBJ2-3 | TRBV5-1 | ASSLKGLATDTQY
. | TRBJ2-4 | TRBV11-2 | ASSQGFKNIQY
. | TRBJ1-3 | TRBV11-2 | ASSLGHILGNTIY
. | TRBJ2-7 | TRBV6-5 | ASSARPDRGYEQY
. | TRBJ2-2 | TRBV7-8 | ASVVGASTGELF
. | TRBJ2-2 | TRBV28 | ASSPLPNTGELF
. | TRBJ1-2 | TRBV5-1 | ASSYLPGVIDYGYT
. | TRBJ1-1 | TRBV6-5 | ASMEGTEAF
. | TRBJ1-3 | TRBV2 | ASSERGLRSGNTIY
. | TRBJ2-3 | TRBV5-1 | ASSLGLTGVTDTQY
. | TRBJ1-2 | TRBV5-4 | ASSPILTDYGYT
once | TRBJ2-1 | TRBV5-8 | ASSVGDRSSYNEQF
. | TRBJ2-7 | TRBV9 | ASSVVAAGGPGEQY
. | TRBJ2-4 | TRBV5-1 | ASSVRQGAGNIQY
. | TRBJ2-7 | TRBV7-2 | ASSLAGLAGNYEQY
once | TRBJ1-4 | TRBV6-5 | ASRGRDSANEKLF
. | TRBJ1-4 | TRBV3-1/TRBV3-2 | ASSPTDSNEKLF
. | TRBJ2-7 | TRBV11-2 | ASSLRQYEQY
. | TRBJ1-6 | TRBV29-1 | SPTPYRDMIGIGSPLH
. | TRBJ1-6 | TRBV6-5 | ASSFELNSPLH
. | TRBJ1-4 | TRBV28 | ASSPQGFNEKLF
. | TRBJ2-2 | TRBV5-1 | ASSLRDWELF
. | TRBJ2-2 | TRBV5-8 | ASSLDRGSTGELF
. | TRBJ2-1 | TRBV5-1 | ASSSRTSGSNEQF